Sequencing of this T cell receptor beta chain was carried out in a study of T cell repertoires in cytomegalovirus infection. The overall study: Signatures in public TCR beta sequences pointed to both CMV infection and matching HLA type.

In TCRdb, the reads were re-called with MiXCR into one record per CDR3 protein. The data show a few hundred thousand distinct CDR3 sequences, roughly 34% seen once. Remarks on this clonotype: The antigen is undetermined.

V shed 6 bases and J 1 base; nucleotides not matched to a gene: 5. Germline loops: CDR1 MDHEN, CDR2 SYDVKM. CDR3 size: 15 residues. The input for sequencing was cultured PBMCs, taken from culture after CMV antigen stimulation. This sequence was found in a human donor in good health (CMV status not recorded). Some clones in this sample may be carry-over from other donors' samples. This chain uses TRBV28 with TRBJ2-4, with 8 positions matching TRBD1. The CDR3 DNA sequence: TGTGCCAGCAGGGAACAGGGGGTCGCCAAAAACATTCAGTACTTC. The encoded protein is CASREQGVAKNIQYF.